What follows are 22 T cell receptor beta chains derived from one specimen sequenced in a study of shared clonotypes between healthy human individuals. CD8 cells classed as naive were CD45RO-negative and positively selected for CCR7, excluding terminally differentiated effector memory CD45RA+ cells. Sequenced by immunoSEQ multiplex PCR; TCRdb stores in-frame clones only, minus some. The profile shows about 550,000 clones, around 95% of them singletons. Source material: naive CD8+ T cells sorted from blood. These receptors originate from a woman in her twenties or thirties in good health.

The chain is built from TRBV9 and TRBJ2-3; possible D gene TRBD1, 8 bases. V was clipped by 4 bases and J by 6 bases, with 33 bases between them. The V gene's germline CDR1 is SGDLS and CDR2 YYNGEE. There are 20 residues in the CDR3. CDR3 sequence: CASSSPRGPKRDYSTDTQYF. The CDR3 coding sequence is TGTGCCAGCAGCTCCCCCAGGGGGCCTAAGAGGGACTATTCCACTGATACGCAGTATTTT. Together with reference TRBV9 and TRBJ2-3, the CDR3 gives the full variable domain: DSGVTQTPKHLITATGQRVTLRCSPRSGDLSVYWYQQSLDQGLQFLIQYYNGEERAKGNILERFSAQQFPDLHSELNLSSLELGDSALYFCASSSPRGPKRDYSTDTQYFGPGTRLTVL.

The CDR3 reads CASSFFTGGIETQYF. The CDR3 DNA reads as TGTGCCAGCAGCTTCTTTACAGGGGGCATTGAGACCCAGTACTTC. This chain links TRBV5-6 with TRBJ2-5; 9 positions agree with TRBD1. The junction had 7 bases not matched to a gene; V was cut back by 2 bases and J by 5 bases. Germline loops: CDR1 SGHDT, CDR2 YYEEEE. This CDR3 contains 15 residues.

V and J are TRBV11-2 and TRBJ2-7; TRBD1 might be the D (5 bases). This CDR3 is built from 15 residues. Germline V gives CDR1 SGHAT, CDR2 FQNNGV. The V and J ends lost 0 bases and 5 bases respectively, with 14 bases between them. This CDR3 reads CASSLDPTGVDEQYF. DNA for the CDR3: TGTGCCAGCAGCTTAGACCCCACAGGAGTCGACGAGCAGTACTTC. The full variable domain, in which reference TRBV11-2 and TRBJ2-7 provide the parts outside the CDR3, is EAGVAQSPRYKIIEKRQSVAFWCNPISGHATLYWYQQILGQGPKLLIQFQNNGVVDDSQLPKDRFSAERLKGVDSTLKIQPAKLEDSAVYLCASSLDPTGVDEQYFGPGTRLTVT.

The CDR3 nucleotides read TGTGCCAGCAGCTTAGGGCCAGGAGCATCCTACGAGCAGTACTTC. This translates into CASSLGPGASYEQYF. This sequence joins TRBV7-6 and TRBJ2-7; no clear D gene. Between the trimmed V and J ends, which lost 1 base and 1 base, there was a span of 11 bases. This CDR3 contains 15 residues. Per the germline V gene, CDR1 is SGHVS and CDR2 is FNYEAQ.

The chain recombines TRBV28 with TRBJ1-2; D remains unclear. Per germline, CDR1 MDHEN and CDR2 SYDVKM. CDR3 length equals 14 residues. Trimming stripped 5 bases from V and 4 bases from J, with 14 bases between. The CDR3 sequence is CASSPAGGVYGYTF. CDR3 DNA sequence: TGTGCCAGCAGTCCGGCTGGCGGGGTCTATGGCTACACCTTC.

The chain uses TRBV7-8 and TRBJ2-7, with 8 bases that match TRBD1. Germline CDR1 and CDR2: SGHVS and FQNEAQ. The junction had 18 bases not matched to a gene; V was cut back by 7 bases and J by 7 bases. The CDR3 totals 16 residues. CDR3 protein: CASTGTLQGVVSEQYF. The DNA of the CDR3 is TGTGCCAGCACCGGTACATTACAGGGGGTCGTTTCGGAGCAGTACTTC.

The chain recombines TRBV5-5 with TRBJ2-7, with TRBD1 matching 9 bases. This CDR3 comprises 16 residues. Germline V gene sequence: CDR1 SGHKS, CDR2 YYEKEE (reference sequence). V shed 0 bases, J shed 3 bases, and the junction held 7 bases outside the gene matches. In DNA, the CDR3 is TGTGCCAGCAGCTTGGCCAAGGGGGGACAGGGCTACGAGCAGTACTTC. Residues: CASSLAKGGQGYEQYF.

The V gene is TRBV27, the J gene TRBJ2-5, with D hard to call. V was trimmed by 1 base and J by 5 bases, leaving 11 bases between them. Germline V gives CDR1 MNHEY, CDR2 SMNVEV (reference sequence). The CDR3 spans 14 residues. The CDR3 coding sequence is TGTGCCAGCAGTTTATTTGGGGTCACGGAGACCCAGTACTTC. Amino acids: CASSLFGVTETQYF.

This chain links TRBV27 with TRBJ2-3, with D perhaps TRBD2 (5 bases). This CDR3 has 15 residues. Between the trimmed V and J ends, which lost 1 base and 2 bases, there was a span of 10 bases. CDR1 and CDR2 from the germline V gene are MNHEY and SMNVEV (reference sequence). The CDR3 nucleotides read TGTGCCAGCAGTTTATGGCCCGGGAACACAGATACGCAGTATTTT. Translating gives CASSLWPGNTDTQYF.

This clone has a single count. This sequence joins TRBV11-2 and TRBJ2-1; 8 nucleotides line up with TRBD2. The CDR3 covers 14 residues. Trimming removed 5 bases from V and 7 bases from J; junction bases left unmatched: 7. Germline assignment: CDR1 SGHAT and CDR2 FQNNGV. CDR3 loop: CASSPRTSLNEQFF. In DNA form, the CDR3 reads TGTGCCAGCAGCCCCAGGACTAGCCTGAATGAGCAGTTCTTC.

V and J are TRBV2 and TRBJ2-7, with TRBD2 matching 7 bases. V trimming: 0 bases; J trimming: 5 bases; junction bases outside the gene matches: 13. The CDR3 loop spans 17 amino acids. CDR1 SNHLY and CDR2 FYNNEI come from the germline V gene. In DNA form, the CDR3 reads TGTGCCAGCAGTGAAGCGGGGCTGGGAGGGATGTCGGACGAGCAGTACTTC. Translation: CASSEAGLGGMSDEQYF.

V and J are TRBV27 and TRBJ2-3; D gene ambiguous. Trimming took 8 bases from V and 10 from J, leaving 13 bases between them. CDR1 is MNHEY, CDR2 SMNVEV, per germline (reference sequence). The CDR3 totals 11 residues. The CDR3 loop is CASRGAGAQYF. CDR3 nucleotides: TGTGCCAGCCGAGGAGCCGGAGCGCAGTATTTT.

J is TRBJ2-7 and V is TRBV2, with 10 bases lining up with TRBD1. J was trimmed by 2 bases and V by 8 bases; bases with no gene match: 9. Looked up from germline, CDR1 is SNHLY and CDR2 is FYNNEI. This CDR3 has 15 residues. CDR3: CASLHPGQGTYEQYF. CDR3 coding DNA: TGTGCCAGCCTCCACCCGGGACAGGGGACCTACGAGCAGTACTTC.

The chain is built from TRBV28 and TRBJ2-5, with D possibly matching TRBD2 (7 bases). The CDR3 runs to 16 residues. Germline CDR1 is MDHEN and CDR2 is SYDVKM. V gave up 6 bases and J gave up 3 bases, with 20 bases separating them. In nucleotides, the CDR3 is TGTGCCAGCAGGGCCCTAGGGGGGGGTTTTGAAGAGACCCAGTACTTC. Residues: CASRALGGGFEETQYF.

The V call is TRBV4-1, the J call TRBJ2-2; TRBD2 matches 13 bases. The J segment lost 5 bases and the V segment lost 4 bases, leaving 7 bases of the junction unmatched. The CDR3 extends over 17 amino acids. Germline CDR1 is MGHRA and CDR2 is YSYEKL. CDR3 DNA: TGCGCCAGCAGCCCACTAATACTAGCGGGGGGGACCGGGGAGCTGTTTTTT. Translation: CASSPLILAGGTGELFF.

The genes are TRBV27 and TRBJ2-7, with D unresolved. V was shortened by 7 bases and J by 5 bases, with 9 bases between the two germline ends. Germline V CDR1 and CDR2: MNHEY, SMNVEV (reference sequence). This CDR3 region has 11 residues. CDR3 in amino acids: CASTLGNEQYF. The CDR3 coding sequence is TGTGCCAGCACCCTAGGGAACGAGCAGTACTTC.

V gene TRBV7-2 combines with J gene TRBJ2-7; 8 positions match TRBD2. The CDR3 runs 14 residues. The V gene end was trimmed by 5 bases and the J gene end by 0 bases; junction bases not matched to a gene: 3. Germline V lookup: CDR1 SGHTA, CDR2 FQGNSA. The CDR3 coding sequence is TGTGCCAGCAGCCTCACTAGCGGCTCCTACGAGCAGTACTTC. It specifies CASSLTSGSYEQYF.

The CDR3 here is CASSLLGRSAYNEQFF. In DNA, the CDR3 is TGTGCCAGCAGTTTATTAGGGCGGAGCGCCTACAATGAGCAGTTCTTC. The V call is TRBV27, the J call TRBJ2-1; unclear D gene. The germline gives CDR1 MNHEY, CDR2 SMNVEV (reference sequence). V gave up 1 base and J gave up 2 bases, with 12 bases separating them. The length of the CDR3 is 16 residues.

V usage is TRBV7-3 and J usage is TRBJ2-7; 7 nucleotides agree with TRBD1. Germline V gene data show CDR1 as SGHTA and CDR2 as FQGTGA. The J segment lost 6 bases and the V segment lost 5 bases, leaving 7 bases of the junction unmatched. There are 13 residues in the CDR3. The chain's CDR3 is CASSPTGAGEQYF. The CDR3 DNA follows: TGTGCCAGCAGCCCTACAGGGGCGGGCGAGCAGTACTTC.

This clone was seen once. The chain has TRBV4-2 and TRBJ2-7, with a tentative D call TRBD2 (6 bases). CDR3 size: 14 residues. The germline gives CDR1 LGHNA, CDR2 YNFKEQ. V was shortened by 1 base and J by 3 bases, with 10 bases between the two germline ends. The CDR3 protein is CASSQVVSGYEQYF. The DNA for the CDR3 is TGTGCCAGCAGCCAAGTTGTTAGCGGCTACGAGCAGTACTTC.

The CDR3 DNA sequence: TGTGCCAGCAGTTACACGAAGGAGCGGGCCTACGAGCAGTACTTC. It yields the protein CASSYTKERAYEQYF. This sequence joins TRBV6-5 and TRBJ2-7; weak D call: TRBD2 (6 bases). Germline V gene sequence: CDR1 MNHEY, CDR2 SVGAGI. The CDR3 covers 15 residues. V lost 2 bases and J lost 2, with 13 bases in between.

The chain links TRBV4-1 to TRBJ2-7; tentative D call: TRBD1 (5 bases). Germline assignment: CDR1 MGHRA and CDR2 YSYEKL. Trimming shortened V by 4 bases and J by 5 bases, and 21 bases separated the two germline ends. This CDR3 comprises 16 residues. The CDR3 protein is CASSPTPNFPRDEQYF. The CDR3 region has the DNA TGCGCCAGCAGCCCCACACCAAACTTTCCCAGGGACGAGCAGTACTTC.